A single sample is the source of the 20 T cell receptor beta chains below, sequenced in a study of T cell responses to AZD1222 COVID-19 vaccine. The assay was immunoSEQ multiplex PCR, and TCRdb's table has in-frame clones only and misses some. This table holds roughly 100,000 clones, 88% found once. The sequenced sample was peripheral blood, obtained on day 0 of AZD1222 vaccination. Every receptor here comes from an adult in good health.

The chain recombines TRBV19 with TRBJ1-1, with D perhaps TRBD1 (6 bases). Germline lookup yields CDR1 LNHDA and CDR2 SQIVND (reference sequence). The V and J ends lost 5 bases and 4 bases respectively, with 14 bases between them. This CDR3 is 14 amino acids long. CDR3 in DNA: TGTGCCAGTAGTCTACAGGGTGGGGGCACTGAAGCTTTCTTT. Its translation: CASSLQGGGTEAFF.

This clone was detected only once. This rearrangement joins TRBV6-1 to TRBJ1-2; 7 bases are a match to TRBD1. After removal of 3 bases from V and 5 bases from J, the junction contained 3 bases not matched to a gene. Germline V CDR1 and CDR2: MNHNS, SASEGT. The CDR3 has 13 residues. The CDR3, as DNA: TGTGCCAGCAGTGACCCAGGGGGGTATGGCTACACCTTC. Translating it yields CASSDPGGYGYTF.

The rearrangement joins TRBV7-9 to TRBJ2-1; D is unclear. This CDR3 region has 14 residues. V lost 0 bases and J lost 3, with 6 bases in between. The germline V gene has CDR1 SEHNR and CDR2 FQNEAQ (reference sequence). The CDR3 reads CASSLAAGYNEQFF. CDR3 sequence (DNA): TGTGCCAGCAGCTTAGCCGCTGGCTACAATGAGCAGTTCTTC.

J is TRBJ2-3 and V is TRBV6-5, with D unclear. Trimming cost V 7 bases and J 2 bases, with 10 bases left between them. Germline lookup yields CDR1 MNHEY and CDR2 SVGAGI. The CDR3 is 13 amino acids. CDR3 protein: CASNLRVTDTQYF. CDR3 DNA: TGTGCCAGCAACCTGAGAGTCACAGATACGCAGTATTTT.

This chain connects TRBV18 to TRBJ1-2, with TRBD1 identical over 8 bases. The CDR3 has 20 residues. The ends lost 0 bases at V and 5 bases at J; junction bases unmatched: 20. Germline lookup yields CDR1 KGHSH and CDR2 LQKENI. The CDR3, as DNA: TGTGCCAGCTCACCACCGACGGGACAGGTTGATCGAGGACGACGATATGGCTACACCTTC. It specifies CASSPPTGQVDRGRRYGYTF. The full variable domain, its missing parts supplied by reference TRBV18 and TRBJ1-2, is NAGVMQNPRHLVRRRGQEARLRCSPMKGHSHVYWYRQLPEEGLKFMVYLQKENIIDESGMPKERFSAEFPKEGPSILRIQQVVRGDSAAYFCASSPPTGQVDRGRRYGYTFGSGTRLTVV.

V usage is TRBV24-1 and J usage is TRBJ2-3, with a possible D match to TRBD2 (7 bases). CDR3 size: 16 residues. Germline CDR1 reads KGHDR; CDR2 reads SFDVKD. The ends were cut back, 6 bases at V and 3 bases at J, with 18 bases in the middle. The CDR3 nucleotides are TGTGCCACCAGTCCCTCTCGGGGGGCCGGGACAGATACGCAGTATTTT. Its protein product is CATSPSRGAGTDTQYF.

The V call is TRBV7-2, the J call TRBJ1-3; TRBD1 might be the D (6 bases). Deletions cut 1 base from V and 1 base from J, with 8 bases between. This CDR3 contains 15 residues. Germline CDR1 SGHTA, CDR2 FQGNSA. The CDR3 nucleotides read TGTGCCAGCAGCTTAGGGACAGTTTCTGGAAACACCATATATTTT. Amino acid sequence: CASSLGTVSGNTIYF.

The chain couples TRBV11-2 to TRBJ2-5; D gene uncertain. The CDR3 totals 13 residues. Per the germline V gene, CDR1 is SGHAT and CDR2 is FQNNGV. Trimming took 4 bases from V and 2 from J, leaving 8 bases between them. As DNA, the CDR3 is TGTGCCAGCAGCTCCGGCGGACAAGAGACCCAGTACTTC. It codes for CASSSGGQETQYF.

The chain joins TRBV11-2 to TRBJ1-2; D is ambiguous. Germline V gives CDR1 SGHAT, CDR2 FQNNGV. With 0 bases removed from V and 7 bases from J, the gap between germline ends came to 15 bases. This CDR3 region has 15 residues. The CDR3 protein is CASSLDRDLAGGYTF. The CDR3 nucleotides read TGTGCCAGCAGCTTAGATCGAGATCTGGCGGGTGGCTACACCTTC. The complete variable domain, with remaining parts taken from reference TRBV11-2 and TRBJ1-2, reads EAGVAQSPRYKIIEKRQSVAFWCNPISGHATLYWYQQILGQGPKLLIQFQNNGVVDDSQLPKDRFSAERLKGVDSTLKIQPAKLEDSAVYLCASSLDRDLAGGYTFGSGTRLTVV.

The genes are TRBV4-2 and TRBJ2-7; maybe TRBD2 (6 bases). Germline CDR1 reads LGHNA; CDR2 reads YNFKEQ. The ends were cut back, 3 bases at V and 3 bases at J, with 9 bases in the middle. The CDR3 length is 13 residues. The CDR3: CASSQEGIYEQYF. As DNA, the CDR3 is TGTGCCAGCAGCCAGGAGGGGATCTACGAGCAGTACTTC.

This chain joins TRBV4-1 and TRBJ1-3; 8 bases align to TRBD1. V shed 4 bases and J 2 bases; nucleotides not matched to a gene: 4. The CDR3 is made up of 15 amino acids. Germline lookup yields CDR1 MGHRA and CDR2 YSYEKL. The CDR3 loop reads CASSLRTGPGNTIYF. CDR3 bases: TGCGCCAGCAGCCTCAGGACAGGGCCTGGAAACACCATATATTTT.

V usage is TRBV29-1 and J usage is TRBJ2-2; the D gene is possibly TRBD2 (5 bases). The germline CDR1 and CDR2 sequences are SQVTM and ANQGSEA. The CDR3 contains 13 residues. With 7 bases removed from V and 4 bases from J, the gap between germline ends came to 13 bases. CDR3 sequence: CSARGHGTGELFF. As DNA, the CDR3 is TGCAGCGCCCGAGGGCATGGCACCGGGGAGCTGTTTTTT.

This clone appeared a single time. This chain uses TRBV7-9 with TRBJ2-4; tentative D call: TRBD1 (6 bases). V lost 5 bases and J 1 base, leaving 18 bases between the germline ends. The germline V gene encodes CDR1 SEHNR and CDR2 FQNEAQ (reference sequence). This CDR3 contains 17 residues. CDR3 coding DNA: TGTGCCAGCAGCCCCCAAAAGGCAGGGGCGGCCAAAAACATTCAGTACTTC. This gives the protein CASSPQKAGAAKNIQYF.

This clone was observed a handful of times. The chain employs TRBV30 and TRBJ1-6; D is uncertain. Per germline, CDR1 GTSNPN and CDR2 SVGIG (reference sequence). V lost 0 bases, J lost 10 bases, and 4 bases lay in between. CDR3 length equals 11 residues. CDR3 residues: CAWSVSSPLHF. The CDR3 DNA follows: TGTGCCTGGAGTGTCAGCTCACCCCTCCACTTT.

V and J are TRBV28 and TRBJ2-3; 8 bases fit TRBD2. CDR1 MDHEN and CDR2 SYDVKM come from the germline V gene. CDR3 size: 17 residues. The ends lost 3 bases at V and 4 bases at J; junction bases unmatched: 12. The DNA of the CDR3 is TGTGCCAGCAGTTTGTCGTCCGGGAGGGGACTTTCAGATACGCAGTATTTT. Protein: CASSLSSGRGLSDTQYF.

The rearrangement links TRBV30 to TRBJ1-6; D not certain. This CDR3 comprises 13 residues. Germline values: CDR1 GTSNPN, CDR2 SVGIG (reference sequence). The V end lost 2 bases, the J end lost 5 bases, and 7 bases lay between the germline ends. The chain's CDR3 is CAWSRFDNSPLHF. CDR3 coding DNA: TGTGCCTGGAGTAGGTTTGATAATTCACCCCTCCACTTT.

The J gene is TRBJ2-6, the V gene TRBV19; 7 nucleotides line up with TRBD1. This CDR3 contains 16 residues. Germline CDR1 LNHDA, CDR2 SQIVND (reference sequence). Unmatched junction bases numbered 6, after V lost 3 bases and J lost 4 bases. The DNA for the CDR3 is TGTGCCAGTAGTATTAACGACAGGGCCGGGGCCAACGTCCTGACTTTC. Amino acid sequence: CASSINDRAGANVLTF.

The rearrangement joins TRBV28 to TRBJ2-7; D is possibly TRBD1 (6 bases). The CDR3 runs 14 residues. The germline V gene has CDR1 MDHEN and CDR2 SYDVKM. V lost 6 bases and J lost 3, with 15 bases in between. The CDR3 region is CASSPRTDLYEQYF. Here the CDR3 DNA reads TGTGCCAGCAGCCCAAGGACAGATCTCTACGAGCAGTACTTC.

The chain combines TRBV6-5 with TRBJ2-7, with D tentatively TRBD1 (5 bases). Germline V lookup: CDR1 MNHEY, CDR2 SVGAGI. V lost 7 bases, J lost 1 base, and 11 bases lay in between. The CDR3 extends over 13 amino acids. CDR3 protein: CASTSRVSYEQYF. DNA for the CDR3: TGTGCCAGCACGAGCAGGGTGTCCTACGAGCAGTACTTC.

J is TRBJ2-5 and V is TRBV19; D remains unclear. V was pared by 5 bases and J by 5 bases, with 15 bases between. This CDR3 has 14 amino acids. CDR1 and CDR2 (germline): LNHDA, SQIVND (reference sequence). The CDR3 loop is CASSSRPTAETQYF. CDR3 DNA: TGTGCCAGTAGTTCCCGACCGACGGCGGAGACCCAGTACTTC.